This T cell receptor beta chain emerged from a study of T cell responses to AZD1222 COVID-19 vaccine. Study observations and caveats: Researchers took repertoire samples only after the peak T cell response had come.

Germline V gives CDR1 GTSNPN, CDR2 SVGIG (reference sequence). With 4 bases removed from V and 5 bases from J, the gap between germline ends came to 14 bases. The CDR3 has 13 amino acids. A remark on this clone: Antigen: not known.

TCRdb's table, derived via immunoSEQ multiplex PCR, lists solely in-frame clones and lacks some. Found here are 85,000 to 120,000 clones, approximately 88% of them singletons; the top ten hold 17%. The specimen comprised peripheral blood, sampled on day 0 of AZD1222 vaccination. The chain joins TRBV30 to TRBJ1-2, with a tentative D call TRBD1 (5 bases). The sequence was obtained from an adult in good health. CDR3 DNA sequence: TGTGCCTGGAAAGGGACGTCCTCTTATGGCTACACCTTC. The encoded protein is CAWKGTSSYGYTF.